The rows below give T cell receptor beta chains drawn from one sample of a study of identical twins. TCRdb passed the 5' RACE reads through MiXCR, listing each CDR3 protein once. The top ten clones hold around 4.4% of a sample with roughly 690,000 distinct CDR3 sequences, over 20% of them seen once. Separately, the same data were catalogued under a study of T cells expressing NK-cell markers.

Sequencing was carried out using PBMCs. Receptors were obtained from a woman under 30 in good health. Each CDR3 is given with its conserved first and last residue. Fields, in order: CDR3 protein, CDR3 DNA, J gene, V gene, D gene, clone size. The D gene is left open where the match is weak. Some rows mark clone size as missing; the rest say once, few, many or name a class of expanded clone.

CDR3aa: CASSSTSGRATEQFF
CDR3nt: TGTGCCAGCAGCTCGACTAGCGGGAGGGCCACCGAGCAGTTCTTC
j_gene: TRBJ2-1
v_gene: TRBV11-2
d_gene: TRBD2
abundance: few

CDR3aa: CASSYGWAATNYGYTF
CDR3nt: TGTGCCAGCAGTTATGGCTGGGCAGCCACTAACTATGGCTACACCTTC
j_gene: TRBJ1-2
v_gene: TRBV6-6
d_gene: -
abundance: many

CDR3aa: CASSFGSEGGTDTQYF
CDR3nt: TGTGCCAGCAGTTTTGGTAGCGAGGGCGGCACAGATACGCAGTATTTT
j_gene: TRBJ2-3
v_gene: TRBV12-3/TRBV12-4
d_gene: -
abundance: few

CDR3aa: CSATPGDTLYEQYF
CDR3nt: TGCAGTGCCACCCCCGGGGACACTCTCTACGAGCAGTACTTC
j_gene: TRBJ2-7
v_gene: TRBV20-1
d_gene: -
abundance: -

CDR3aa: CASSVTGGQNEQFF
CDR3nt: TGTGCCAGCAGCGTCACGGGAGGGCAGAATGAGCAGTTCTTC
j_gene: TRBJ2-1
v_gene: TRBV9
d_gene: TRBD2
abundance: -

CDR3aa: CSVVPHRGETEAFF
CDR3nt: TGCAGCGTTGTTCCCCATAGGGGAGAAACTGAAGCTTTCTTT
j_gene: TRBJ1-1
v_gene: TRBV29-1
d_gene: -
abundance: -

CDR3aa: CASSLDRGHFQETQYF
CDR3nt: TGTGCCAGCAGCTTAGATCGAGGACACTTCCAAGAGACCCAGTACTTC
j_gene: TRBJ2-5
v_gene: TRBV11-2
d_gene: -
abundance: few

CDR3aa: CASSQGVLSVVDTQYF
CDR3nt: TGTGCCAGCAGCCAAGGGGTCCTCTCGGTTGTCGATACGCAGTATTTT
j_gene: TRBJ2-3
v_gene: TRBV4-2
d_gene: -
abundance: -

CDR3aa: CASSLELVVLNYGYTF
CDR3nt: TGTGCCAGCAGTTTAGAACTGGTGGTCCTTAACTATGGCTACACCTTC
j_gene: TRBJ1-2
v_gene: TRBV12-3/TRBV12-4
d_gene: -
abundance: -

CDR3aa: CASSRNRGEKLFF
CDR3nt: TGTGCCAGCAGCCGGAACAGGGGTGAAAAACTGTTTTTT
j_gene: TRBJ1-4
v_gene: TRBV7-8
d_gene: TRBD1
abundance: few

CDR3aa: CASRSKAEQFF
CDR3nt: TGTGCCAGCAGAAGTAAAGCTGAGCAGTTCTTC
j_gene: TRBJ2-1
v_gene: TRBV2
d_gene: -
abundance: -

CDR3aa: CSAKGQQLAYF
CDR3nt: TGCAGTGCCAAGGGACAGCAGCTAGCCTATTTT
j_gene: TRBJ2-3
v_gene: TRBV20-1
d_gene: TRBD1
abundance: few

CDR3aa: CASSRGPPGREAFF
CDR3nt: TGTGCCAGCAGTAGAGGACCCCCGGGACGTGAAGCTTTCTTT
j_gene: TRBJ1-1
v_gene: TRBV12-3/TRBV12-4
d_gene: -
abundance: few

CDR3aa: CASSLVRKGTGELFF
CDR3nt: TGTGCCAGCAGCTTAGTACGGAAAGGGACCGGGGAGCTGTTTTTT
j_gene: TRBJ2-2
v_gene: TRBV7-2
d_gene: -
abundance: -

CDR3aa: CASTPQREYNEQFF
CDR3nt: TGTGCCAGCACCCCGCAGCGGGAATACAATGAGCAGTTCTTC
j_gene: TRBJ2-1
v_gene: TRBV7-2
d_gene: TRBD2
abundance: -

CDR3aa: CASSLRDRFVLEQFF
CDR3nt: TGTGCCAGCAGTTTACGGGACAGGTTCGTTCTTGAGCAGTTCTTC
j_gene: TRBJ2-1
v_gene: TRBV12-3/TRBV12-4
d_gene: TRBD1
abundance: few

CDR3aa: CASKKENTEAFF
CDR3nt: TGTGCCAGCAAAAAGGAGAACACTGAAGCTTTCTTT
j_gene: TRBJ1-1
v_gene: TRBV12-3/TRBV12-4
d_gene: -
abundance: -

CDR3aa: CASSRQGSWTGELFF
CDR3nt: TGCGCCAGCAGCCGACAGGGTTCGTGGACCGGGGAGCTGTTTTTT
j_gene: TRBJ2-2
v_gene: TRBV10-2
d_gene: TRBD1
abundance: -

CDR3aa: CASSYRAGSNQPQHF
CDR3nt: TGTGCCAGCAGTTACCGGGCAGGGAGCAATCAGCCCCAGCATTTT
j_gene: TRBJ1-5
v_gene: TRBV12-3/TRBV12-4
d_gene: -
abundance: -

CDR3aa: CASSFRSGAGDEQYF
CDR3nt: TGTGCCAGCAGTTTCAGAAGCGGAGCTGGGGACGAGCAGTACTTC
j_gene: TRBJ2-7
v_gene: TRBV12-3/TRBV12-4
d_gene: -
abundance: -

CDR3aa: CSARPQFNEKLFF
CDR3nt: TGCAGTGCTAGACCCCAGTTTAATGAAAAACTGTTTTTT
j_gene: TRBJ1-4
v_gene: TRBV20-1
d_gene: -
abundance: few

CDR3aa: CASSRNAGHEREKLFF
CDR3nt: TGTGCCAGCAGCCGTAATGCGGGACACGAGAGGGAAAAACTGTTTTTT
j_gene: TRBJ1-4
v_gene: TRBV7-9
d_gene: -
abundance: -

CDR3aa: CASSPPRGRGTDTQYF
CDR3nt: TGTGCCAGCAGTCCCCCGCGTGGGAGGGGCACAGATACGCAGTATTTT
j_gene: TRBJ2-3
v_gene: TRBV12-3/TRBV12-4
d_gene: TRBD2
abundance: few

CDR3aa: CASRAPGEREDTDTQYF
CDR3nt: TGTGCCAGCAGGGCCCCGGGAGAGAGGGAAGACACAGATACGCAGTATTTT
j_gene: TRBJ2-3
v_gene: TRBV12-3/TRBV12-4
d_gene: -
abundance: many

CDR3aa: CASSPPTSGGRETQYF
CDR3nt: TGTGCCAGCAGCCCCCCGACTAGCGGGGGTAGGGAGACCCAGTACTTC
j_gene: TRBJ2-5
v_gene: TRBV3-1
d_gene: TRBD2
abundance: once

CDR3aa: CASSEGASSYNEQFF
CDR3nt: TGTGCCAGCAGTGAGGGCGCGAGCTCCTACAATGAGCAGTTCTTC
j_gene: TRBJ2-1
v_gene: TRBV2
d_gene: -
abundance: -

CDR3aa: CSVGTGGITEAFF
CDR3nt: TGCAGCGTTGGGACAGGGGGCATCACTGAAGCTTTCTTT
j_gene: TRBJ1-1
v_gene: TRBV29-1
d_gene: TRBD1
abundance: -

CDR3aa: CASSMGQVGTYEQYF
CDR3nt: TGTGCCAGCAGCATGGGACAGGTCGGAACCTACGAGCAGTACTTC
j_gene: TRBJ2-7
v_gene: TRBV7-2
d_gene: TRBD1
abundance: few

CDR3aa: CSAGRGDKAFF
CDR3nt: TGCAGTGCGGGCCGCGGGGATAAAGCTTTCTTT
j_gene: TRBJ1-1
v_gene: TRBV20-1
d_gene: -
abundance: few

CDR3aa: CASSEGMLSADTQYF
CDR3nt: TGTGCCAGCAGCGAGGGAATGTTAAGTGCAGATACGCAGTATTTT
j_gene: TRBJ2-3
v_gene: TRBV5-5
d_gene: -
abundance: -

CDR3aa: CASSSDGTPTTRELFF
CDR3nt: TGTGCCAGCAGCTCGGACGGAACCCCCACCACCAGGGAGCTGTTTTTT
j_gene: TRBJ2-2
v_gene: TRBV5-6
d_gene: -
abundance: -

CDR3aa: CSGDRGGGELFF
CDR3nt: TGCAGCGGAGACAGGGGAGGCGGGGAGCTGTTTTTT
j_gene: TRBJ2-2
v_gene: TRBV29-1
d_gene: TRBD1
abundance: -

CDR3aa: CASSLGRGTSYEQYF
CDR3nt: TGCGCCAGCAGCTTGGGGCGGGGGACCTCCTACGAGCAGTACTTC
j_gene: TRBJ2-7
v_gene: TRBV5-1
d_gene: TRBD2
abundance: many

CDR3aa: CASSRGGIQGSGGYTF
CDR3nt: TGTGCCAGCAGCAGAGGCGGGATACAGGGATCAGGGGGCTACACCTTC
j_gene: TRBJ1-2
v_gene: TRBV9
d_gene: -
abundance: -